The 29 T cell receptor beta chains in this list originate from one sample, sequenced in a study of shared clonotypes between healthy human individuals. Profiling relied on immunoSEQ multiplex PCR, and the TCRdb table lists in-frame clones only, not all of them. The sample lists around 560,000 clones, 85% to 95% seen once, with about 0.11% in the top ten. CD45RO-negative cells were positively selected for CCR7, leaving out terminally differentiated effector memory CD45RA+ cells. Sample: naive CD8+ T cells sorted from blood. Receptor source: a woman aged 25 to 39 in good health.

The rearrangement joins TRBV28 to TRBJ2-5; D is undetermined. The CDR3 sequence is 10 residues long. From germline, CDR1 is MDHEN and CDR2 SYDVKM. The V gene lost 7 bases and the J gene lost 5 bases, with 5 bases spanning the gap. The CDR3 region has the DNA TGTGCCAGCAATGGTGAGACCCAGTACTTC. Translating it yields CASNGETQYF.

The gene calls are TRBV5-6 and TRBJ1-4; a weak D match, TRBD1 (6 bases). The CDR3 consists of 15 residues. Between the trimmed V and J ends, which lost 1 base and 3 bases, there was a span of 10 bases. Germline loops: CDR1 SGHDT, CDR2 YYEEEE. CDR3 region: CASSLTGKANEKLFF. As DNA, the CDR3 is TGTGCCAGCAGCTTGACAGGGAAGGCTAATGAAAAACTGTTTTTT.

The chain employs TRBV5-1 and TRBJ2-7; 9 bases fit TRBD1. This CDR3 is 14 amino acids long. From germline, CDR1 is SGHRS and CDR2 YFSETQ. J gave up 6 bases and V 0 bases, and 4 bases lay outside the gene matches. The CDR3 loop is CASSLGTGAVEQYF. The CDR3 DNA reads TGCGCCAGCAGCTTGGGGACAGGGGCGGTCGAGCAGTACTTC.

The V gene is TRBV9, the J gene TRBJ2-7; TRBD2 matches 11 bases. The CDR3 has 15 amino acids. Germline V gives CDR1 SGDLS, CDR2 YYNGEE. Germline trimming cut 0 bases from V and 12 bases from J; bases unmatched to any gene: 11. CDR3 nucleotide sequence: TGTGCCAGCAGCGTAGGTACACTAGCGGGAGACGTTTTGTACTTC. Its protein is CASSVGTLAGDVLYF. The variable domain in full, with the rest retrieved from reference TRBV9 and TRBJ2-7, is DSGVTQTPKHLITATGQRVTLRCSPRSGDLSVYWYQQSLDQGLQFLIQYYNGEERAKGNILERFSAQQFPDLHSELNLSSLELGDSALYFCASSVGTLAGDVLYFGPGTRLTVT.

DNA for the CDR3: TGTGCCAGCAGCGGAGCGGGACTAGCGGGAGGGCCAGCCTACAATGAGCAGTTCTTC. It codes for CASSGAGLAGGPAYNEQFF. The chain uses TRBV14 and TRBJ2-1, with 16 bases identical to TRBD2. Germline V gene lookup returns CDR1 SGHDN and CDR2 FVKESK. J lost 2 bases, V lost 5 bases, and 9 bases had no gene match. The CDR3 sequence is 19 residues long.

The chain carries TRBV6-1 and TRBJ2-1; possibly TRBD2 for D (5 bases). V was cut by 10 bases and J by 3 bases, with 16 bases left in between. Germline V CDR1 and CDR2: MNHNS, SASEGT. The CDR3 totals 14 residues. The CDR3 sequence is CAIAQRLNYNEQFF. The CDR3 DNA follows: TGTGCCATCGCACAGCGGCTCAACTACAATGAGCAGTTCTTC.

The chain uses TRBV4-1 and TRBJ1-6; 10 bases align to TRBD1. In germline, CDR1 is MGHRA, CDR2 YSYEKL. The ends lost 3 bases at V and 7 bases at J; junction bases unmatched: 3. CDR3 size: 15 residues. CDR3 coding DNA: TGCGCCAGCAGCCAGGTGGGACAGGGGAATTCACCCCTCCACTTT. This sequence encodes CASSQVGQGNSPLHF.

The chain combines TRBV19 with TRBJ2-2; TRBD2 matches at 8 bases. The V gene's germline CDR1 is LNHDA and CDR2 SQIVND (reference sequence). V dropped 6 bases and J dropped 6; count of bases not matched to a gene: 9. This CDR3 has 15 amino acids. The DNA for the CDR3 is TGTGCCAGTAGAAGTGCGGGACTAGTGCCCGGGGAGCTGTTTTTT. Encoded protein: CASRSAGLVPGELFF.

The chain carries TRBV27 and TRBJ2-7, with TRBD1 matching 10 bases. The CDR3 runs to 13 residues. Germline CDR1 MNHEY, CDR2 SMNVEV (reference sequence). Trimming took 3 bases from V and 6 from J; bases not matched to a gene: 2. The CDR3 nucleotides read TGTGCCAGCAGTTTTGGGACAGGGGTCGAGCAGTACTTC. Translated, it gives CASSFGTGVEQYF.

The chain uses TRBV27 and TRBJ1-5, with a weak D call TRBD1 (6 bases). The ends were cut back, 9 bases at V and 5 bases at J, with 17 bases in the middle. CDR1 and CDR2 from the germline V gene are MNHEY and SMNVEV (reference sequence). The CDR3 sequence is 14 residues long. This chain's CDR3 is CASAVGGGHQPQHF. As DNA, the CDR3 is TGTGCCAGTGCGGTCGGGGGGGGGCATCAGCCCCAGCATTTT.

V gene TRBV21-1 combines with J gene TRBJ2-7; TRBD2 is the table's D call, not checked against the DNA. TRBV21-1 is labeled a pseudogene. The CDR3 contains 11 residues. The CDR3 DNA reads TGTGCCAGCAGCACCCGAGCGGAGCAGTACTTC. This translates into CASSTRAEQYF.

The J gene is TRBJ2-7, the V gene TRBV27; tentatively, D is TRBD1 (5 bases). Germline-derived CDR1 and CDR2 are MNHEY and SMNVEV (reference sequence). Trimming left V 4 bases short and J 2 bases short, with 15 bases between. The CDR3 runs 15 residues. CDR3 in amino acids: CASSSLQANTYEQYF. CDR3 bases: TGTGCCAGCAGTTCCCTACAGGCCAACACCTACGAGCAGTACTTC.

This rearrangement joins TRBV11-2 to TRBJ2-7; D remains unclear. Germline-derived CDR1 and CDR2 are SGHAT and FQNNGV. V was clipped by 1 base and J by 0 bases, with 7 bases between them. CDR3 length: 14 residues. The CDR3 protein is CASSLVALSYEQYF. CDR3 DNA: TGTGCCAGCAGCTTAGTAGCCCTCTCCTACGAGCAGTACTTC.

The table lists this clone with a count of one. The V and J genes are TRBV13 and TRBJ2-3; D is ambiguous. CDR1 PRHDT and CDR2 FYEKMQ come from the germline V gene (reference sequence). V was clipped by 0 bases and J by 2 bases, with 9 bases between them. The CDR3 sequence is 15 residues long. The DNA of the CDR3 is TGTGCCAGCAGCTTAGGCGGCCCGCTCACAGATACGCAGTATTTT. Protein: CASSLGGPLTDTQYF.

This sequence joins TRBV28 and TRBJ2-7; D might be TRBD1 (6 bases). The CDR3 covers 14 residues. CDR1 is MDHEN, CDR2 SYDVKM, per germline. Trimming removed 4 bases at V and 0 bases at J, with 10 bases between. The CDR3 DNA is TGTGCCAGCAGTTCACGGGACAACTCCTACGAGCAGTACTTC. Its translation: CASSSRDNSYEQYF.

The rearrangement uses TRBV27 and TRBJ2-5; 16 bases align to TRBD2. Germline V gene data show CDR1 as MNHEY and CDR2 as SMNVEV (reference sequence). Trimming at V came to 2 bases and at J to 5 bases, leaving 14 bases not matched to a gene. This CDR3 spans 20 amino acids. CDR3 sequence: CASSLVSPGLAGGPYETQYF. Written as DNA, the CDR3 is TGTGCCAGCAGTTTAGTTAGTCCGGGACTAGCGGGAGGGCCTTACGAGACCCAGTACTTC.

CDR3 loop: CASNLGEGNTEAFF. The CDR3 DNA reads as TGTGCCAGTAATCTGGGGGAAGGAAACACTGAAGCTTTCTTT. The chain carries TRBV19 and TRBJ1-1; tentative D call: TRBD1 (5 bases). This CDR3 is built from 14 residues. The V end was cut by 7 bases, the J end by 2 bases, with 14 bases between. From germline, CDR1 is LNHDA and CDR2 SQIVND (reference sequence).

This sequence joins TRBV28 and TRBJ1-5, with 7 positions matching TRBD1. CDR1 is MDHEN, CDR2 SYDVKM, per germline. The length of the CDR3 is 17 residues. With V trimmed by 7 bases and J by 2 bases, 14 bases remained unmatched. The CDR3 DNA follows: TGTGCCAGCACCACTGAGACAGGGTTTATGGGCAATCAGCCCCAGCATTTT. Protein: CASTTETGFMGNQPQHF.

This chain connects TRBV13 to TRBJ2-2; 7 positions match TRBD2. The V gene end was trimmed by 3 bases and the J gene end by 1 base; junction bases not matched to a gene: 8. Germline V gene lookup returns CDR1 PRHDT and CDR2 FYEKMQ (reference sequence). The length of the CDR3 is 17 residues. The CDR3 protein is CASSFTLADLNTGELFF. DNA of the CDR3: TGTGCCAGCAGCTTCACGCTAGCGGACCTGAACACCGGGGAGCTGTTTTTT.

V is TRBV11-2 and J is TRBJ2-1, with 7 nucleotides matching TRBD1. J was trimmed by 10 bases and V by 4 bases; bases with no gene match: 13. Germline CDR1 reads SGHAT; CDR2 reads FQNNGV. The CDR3 sequence is 15 residues long. Here the CDR3 reads CASSSYTTGQPEQFF. In DNA, the CDR3 is TGTGCCAGCAGCTCGTACACAACGGGACAGCCGGAGCAGTTCTTC.

The V gene is TRBV19, the J gene TRBJ1-1, with D perhaps matching TRBD1 (5 bases). V shed 0 bases and J shed 0 bases, with 8 bases lying between them. Germline V gene lookup returns CDR1 LNHDA and CDR2 SQIVND (reference sequence). This CDR3 spans 15 amino acids. CDR3 bases: TGTGCCAGTAGTATAGATCAGGGTATGAACACTGAAGCTTTCTTT. Translating gives CASSIDQGMNTEAFF.

The chain links TRBV9 to TRBJ2-7, with 8 bases identical to TRBD2. J lost 7 bases, V lost 3 bases, and 6 bases had no gene match. Germline V CDR1 and CDR2: SGDLS, YYNGEE. The length of the CDR3 is 13 residues. The CDR3, as DNA: TGTGCCAGCAGCGGAAGCGGGAGTGTTGAGCAGTACTTC. Protein product: CASSGSGSVEQYF.

The chain has TRBV19 and TRBJ2-7, with D tentatively TRBD1 or TRBD2 (5 bases each). Trimming left V 4 bases short and J 7 bases short, with 20 bases between. The CDR3 length is 15 residues. In germline, CDR1 is LNHDA, CDR2 SQIVND (reference sequence). The chain's CDR3 is CASSTFDRGRGEQYF. CDR3 coding DNA: TGTGCCAGTAGTACCTTCGACAGAGGGCGTGGGGAGCAGTACTTC.

This chain connects TRBV27 to TRBJ2-5; D uncertain. Germline CDR1 is MNHEY and CDR2 is SMNVEV (reference sequence). Trimming took off 6 bases at V and 7 bases at J, with 9 bases between the two ends. The CDR3 is 11 residues long. The CDR3 DNA is TGTGCCAGCAGACTGGGTGGGACCCAGTACTTC. Its translation: CASRLGGTQYF.

Only one count was recorded for this clone. V and J are TRBV5-4 and TRBJ2-2; D is undetermined. Trimming took 0 bases from V and 0 from J, leaving 3 bases between them. CDR1 is SGHNT and CDR2 is YYREEE in the germline V gene (reference sequence). CDR3 length equals 14 residues. CDR3 region: CASSLEANTGELFF. The CDR3 DNA follows: TGTGCCAGCAGCTTGGAGGCGAACACCGGGGAGCTGTTTTTT.

The rearrangement links TRBV2 to TRBJ2-7; the D gene is possibly TRBD1 (6 bases). V dropped 0 bases and J dropped 6 bases, with 15 bases sitting between them. CDR1 is SNHLY, CDR2 FYNNEI, per germline. This CDR3 spans 15 amino acids. The CDR3 sequence is CASSEALRTVVEQYF. In DNA form, the CDR3 reads TGTGCCAGCAGTGAAGCGCTTCGGACAGTTGTCGAGCAGTACTTC.

The genes are TRBV6-5 and TRBJ2-2; D is uncertain. The CDR3 covers 16 residues. The germline gives CDR1 MNHEY, CDR2 SVGAGI. V gave up 0 bases and J gave up 1 base, with 9 bases separating them. The DNA for the CDR3 is TGTGCCAGCAGTTACTCGAGAAGAGTGAACACCGGGGAGCTGTTTTTT. Encoded protein: CASSYSRRVNTGELFF.

This chain links TRBV6-6 with TRBJ2-7; TRBD1 matches 7 bases. Germline loops: CDR1 MNHNY, CDR2 SVGAGI (reference sequence). The CDR3 has 12 amino acids. J gave up 2 bases and V 7 bases, and 2 bases lay outside the gene matches. The CDR3 region is CASMGQTYEQYF. In DNA form, the CDR3 reads TGTGCCAGCATGGGACAGACCTACGAGCAGTACTTC.

Details on this clone: This sample includes further DNA sequences coding for the same CDR3. The chain joins TRBV27 to TRBJ2-7, with no clear D. The CDR3 is made up of 13 amino acids. The germline V and J ends were trimmed by 2 bases and 3 bases, with 8 bases remaining between them. Germline CDR1 is MNHEY and CDR2 is SMNVEV (reference sequence). CDR3 sequence (DNA): TGTGCCAGCAGTTTAACGGCTAACTACGAGCAGTACTTC. Translating it yields CASSLTANYEQYF.